This TCR beta chain was found in a study of siplizumab effects on memory and regulatory T cells. Overall study findings and caveats: It was not possible to assign a naive or memory phenotype to roughly 80-95% of proliferating CD4+ or CD8+ clones. Mappable alloreactive CD4+ clones came from Treg cells around three quarters of the time on average with siplizumab, against 25% to 30% in controls.

Points on this clone: What it binds is not known.

For every sample, around 9.6 x 10^4 TCR templates were assayed. Generated by immunoSEQ multiplex PCR, the TCRdb table keeps only in-frame clones and is missing some. The table lists some 100,000 clones, approximately 94% of them singletons, with approximately 0.58% in the top ten. Germline V gives CDR1 MDHEN, CDR2 SYDVKM. V gave up 7 bases and J gave up 2 bases; unmatched junction bases: 8. The CDR3 consists of 14 residues. The sample comprised Tregs sorted from blood. The receptor was isolated from a human donor in good health. This chain connects TRBV28 to TRBJ2-7, with TRBD2 matching over 7 bases. As DNA, the CDR3 is TGTGCCAGCATACCCTCGGGGGGTCCCTACGAGCAGTACTTC. Translation gives CASIPSGGPYEQYF.